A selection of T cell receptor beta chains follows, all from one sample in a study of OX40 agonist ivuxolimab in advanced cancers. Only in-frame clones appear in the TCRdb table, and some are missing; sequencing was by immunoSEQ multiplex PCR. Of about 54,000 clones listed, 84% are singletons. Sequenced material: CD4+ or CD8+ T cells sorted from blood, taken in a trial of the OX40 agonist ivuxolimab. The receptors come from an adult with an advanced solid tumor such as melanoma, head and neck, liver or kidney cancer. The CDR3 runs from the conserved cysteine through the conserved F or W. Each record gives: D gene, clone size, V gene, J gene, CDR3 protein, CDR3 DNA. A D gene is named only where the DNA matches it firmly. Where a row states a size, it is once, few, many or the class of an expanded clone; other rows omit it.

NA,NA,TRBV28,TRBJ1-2,CASSAPGRPSGYGYTF,TGTGCCAGCAGTGCTCCCGGGCGGCCTAGTGGCTATGGCTACACCTTC
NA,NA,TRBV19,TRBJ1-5,CASSTQGEWSNQPQHF,TGTGCCAGTAGTACACAGGGTGAGTGGAGCAATCAGCCCCAGCATTTT
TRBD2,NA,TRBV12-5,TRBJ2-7,CASGSALWGGAYEQYF,TGTGCTAGTGGTTCCGCCCTATGGGGGGGAGCCTACGAGCAGTACTTC
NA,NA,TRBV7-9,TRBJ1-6,CASSPTDTSPLHF,TGTGCCAGCAGCCCAACGGACACTTCACCCCTCCACTTT
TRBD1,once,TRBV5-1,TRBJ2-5,CASSPPGTGEETQYF,TGCGCCAGCAGCCCCCCCGGGACAGGGGAAGAGACCCAGTACTTC
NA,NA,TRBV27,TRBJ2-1,CASSFAGFPFF,TGTGCCAGCAGTTTTGCCGGGTTTCCGTTCTTC
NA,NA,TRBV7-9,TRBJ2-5,CASSLGVQGGRQETQYF,TGTGCCAGCAGCTTAGGGGTACAGGGAGGGCGCCAAGAGACCCAGTACTTC
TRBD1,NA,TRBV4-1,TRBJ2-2,CASSHPDRDTGELFF,TGCGCCAGCAGCCACCCCGACAGGGACACCGGGGAGCTGTTTTTT
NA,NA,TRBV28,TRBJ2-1,CASRGGPYNEQFF,TGTGCCAGCAGGGGCGGGCCCTACAATGAGCAGTTCTTC
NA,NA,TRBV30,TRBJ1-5,CAGGQGGTTAQHF,TGTGCGGGGGGTCAGGGAGGGACGACAGCCCAGCATTTT
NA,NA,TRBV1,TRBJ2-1,CTSSQSRGGRCSYNEQFF,TGCACCAGCAGCCAATCCCGTGGCGGGAGGTGCTCCTACAATGAGCAGTTCTTC
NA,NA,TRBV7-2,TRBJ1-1,CASSFRTANTEAFF,TGTGCCAGCAGCTTTCGCACAGCGAACACTGAAGCTTTCTTT
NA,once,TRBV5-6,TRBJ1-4,CASSRGGEKLFF,TGTGCCAGCAGCAGGGGGGGTGAAAAACTGTTTTTT
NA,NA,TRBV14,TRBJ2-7,CASSQDDSSGYEQYF,TGTGCCAGCAGCCAAGATGATAGCTCGGGCTACGAGCAGTACTTC
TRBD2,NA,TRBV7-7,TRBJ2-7,CASSPRAAGVPNEQYF,TGTGCCAGCAGCCCGCGAGCAGCGGGAGTTCCAAACGAGCAGTACTTC
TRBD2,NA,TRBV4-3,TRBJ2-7,CASSQDSSGNSYEQYF,TGCGCCAGCAGCCAAGATTCGAGCGGGAATTCCTACGAGCAGTACTTC
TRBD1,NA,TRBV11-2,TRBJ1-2,CASSSLRTGRNYGYTF,TGTGCCAGCAGCTCTCTAAGGACAGGGAGGAACTATGGCTACACCTTC
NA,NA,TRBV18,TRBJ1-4,CASSPTRSGTGKLFF,TGTGCCAGCTCACCCACACGATCGGGTACTGGGAAACTGTTTTTT
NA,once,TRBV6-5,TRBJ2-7,CASSLQSSSYEQYF,TGTGCCAGCAGCCTCCAGTCGAGCTCCTACGAGCAGTACTTC
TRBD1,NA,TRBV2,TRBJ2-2,CACGQDRSGELFF,TGTGCCTGCGGACAGGATAGATCCGGGGAGCTGTTTTTT
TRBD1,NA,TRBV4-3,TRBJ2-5,CASSQEGQPQETQYF,TGCGCCAGCAGCCAAGAGGGACAGCCCCAAGAGACCCAGTACTTC
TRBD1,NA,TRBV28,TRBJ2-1,CASSSGTGGLNEQFF,TGTGCCAGCAGTTCCGGGACAGGAGGACTCAATGAGCAGTTCTTC
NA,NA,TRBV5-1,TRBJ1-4,CASSLEAIGEKLFF,TGCGCCAGCAGCTTGGAGGCTATTGGCGAAAAACTGTTTTTT
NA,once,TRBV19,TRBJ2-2,CASIPGSGTNTGELFF,TGTGCCAGTATCCCAGGGAGTGGGACGAACACCGGGGAGCTGTTTTTT
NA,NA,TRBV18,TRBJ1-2,CASSLGQGEDGYTF,TGTGCCAGCTCACTCGGCCAGGGAGAGGATGGCTACACCTTC
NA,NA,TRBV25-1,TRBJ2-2,CASSGENTGELFF,TGTGCCAGCAGTGGAGAGAACACCGGGGAGCTGTTTTTT
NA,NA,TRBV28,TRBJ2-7,CASSLSYRYEQYF,TGTGCCAGCAGTTTATCGTACAGGTACGAGCAGTACTTC
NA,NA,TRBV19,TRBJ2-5,CASSTGVRGETQYF,TGTGCCAGTAGTACGGGCGTCAGGGGAGAGACCCAGTACTTC
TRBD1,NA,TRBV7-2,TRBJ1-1,CASRYSAGTDTEAFF,TGTGCCAGCAGGTATTCCGCCGGGACAGACACTGAAGCTTTCTTT
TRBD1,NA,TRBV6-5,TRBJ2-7,CASRNRGTSYEQYF,TGTGCCAGCAGGAACAGGGGGACCTCCTACGAGCAGTACTTC
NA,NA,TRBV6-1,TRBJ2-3,CASSWQAGSDTQYF,TGTGCCAGCAGTTGGCAGGCCGGATCAGATACGCAGTATTTT
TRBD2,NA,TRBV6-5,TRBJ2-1,CASSSGTSGYNEQFF,TGTGCCAGCAGTTCTGGGACTAGCGGATACAATGAGCAGTTCTTC
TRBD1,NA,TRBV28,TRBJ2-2,CASRGQTNTGELFF,TGTGCCAGCAGGGGACAGACTAACACCGGGGAGCTGTTTTTT
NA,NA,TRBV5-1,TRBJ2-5,CASSLAPRGETQYF,TGCGCCAGCAGCTTGGCGCCCAGGGGAGAGACCCAGTACTTC
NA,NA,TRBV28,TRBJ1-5,CASSWGREASNQPQHF,TGTGCCAGCAGTTGGGGGAGGGAGGCTAGCAATCAGCCCCAGCATTTT
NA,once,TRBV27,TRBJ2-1,CASSLVISSYNEQFF,TGTGCCAGCAGTTTAGTGATTAGCTCCTACAATGAGCAGTTCTTC
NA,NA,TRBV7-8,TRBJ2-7,CASSLRGDSTGYEQYF,TGTGCCAGCAGCTTAAGGGGGGACTCGACCGGCTACGAGCAGTACTTC
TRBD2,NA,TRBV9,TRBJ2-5,CASSVDAGAYQETQYF,TGTGCCAGCAGCGTAGACGCGGGAGCTTACCAAGAGACCCAGTACTTC
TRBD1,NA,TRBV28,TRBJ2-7,CASRQTGGNFYEQYF,TGTGCCAGCAGGCAGACAGGGGGTAATTTCTACGAGCAGTACTTC
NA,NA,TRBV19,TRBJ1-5,CASKNSGRPSNQPQHF,TGTGCCAGTAAAAACTCAGGGAGGCCGAGCAATCAGCCCCAGCATTTT
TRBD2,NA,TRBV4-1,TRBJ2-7,CASSQGLAGARQYF,TGCGCCAGCAGCCAAGGACTAGCGGGAGCCCGGCAGTACTTC
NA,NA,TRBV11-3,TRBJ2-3,CASSLSRHTDTQYF,TGTGCCAGCAGTTTGTCACGTCACACAGATACGCAGTATTTT
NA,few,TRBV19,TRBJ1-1,CASSIKGGVAFF,TGTGCCAGTAGTATAAAAGGAGGGGTAGCTTTCTTT
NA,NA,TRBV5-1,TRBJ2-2,CASSLALGAGELFF,TGCGCCAGCAGCTTGGCCCTGGGGGCCGGGGAGCTGTTTTTT
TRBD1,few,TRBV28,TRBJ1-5,CASRLSQTWDSLNQPQHF,TGTGCCAGCAGGTTGTCACAAACATGGGACAGCTTGAATCAGCCCCAGCATTTT
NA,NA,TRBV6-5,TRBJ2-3,CASSLSDRGTDTQYF,TGTGCCAGCAGTCTCTCCGACCGAGGCACAGATACGCAGTATTTT
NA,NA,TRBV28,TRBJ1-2,CASIPLDGQGSNYGYTF,TGTGCCAGCATACCCTTGGATGGCCAGGGGTCTAACTATGGCTACACCTTC
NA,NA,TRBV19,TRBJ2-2,CASLQGTGELFF,TGTGCCAGTCTACAGGGCACCGGGGAGCTGTTTTTT
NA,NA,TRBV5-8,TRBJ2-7,CASKVRDLLNPVYEQYF,TGTGCCAGCAAAGTCCGGGACCTGCTCAACCCCGTCTACGAGCAGTACTTC
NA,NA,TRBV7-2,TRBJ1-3,CASSLAGLGNTIYF,TGTGCCAGCAGCTTAGCGGGGCTCGGAAACACCATATATTTT
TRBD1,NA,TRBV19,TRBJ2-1,CASSIRTGIGNEQFF,TGTGCCAGTAGTATCAGGACAGGGATCGGCAATGAGCAGTTCTTC
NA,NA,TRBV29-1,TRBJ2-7,CSVLGGYPPYEQYF,TGCAGCGTTTTAGGCGGGTACCCCCCCTACGAGCAGTACTTC
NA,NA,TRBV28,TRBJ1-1,CASKIHTLGVNTEAFF,TGTGCCAGCAAAATTCACACACTTGGGGTGAACACTGAAGCTTTCTTT
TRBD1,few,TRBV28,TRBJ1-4,CASSLRGQLDNEKLFF,TGTGCCAGCAGTTTAAGGGGACAGCTAGATAATGAAAAACTGTTTTTT
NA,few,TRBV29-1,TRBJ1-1,CSVGGSNTEAFF,TGCAGCGTTGGGGGCTCGAATACTGAAGCTTTCTTT
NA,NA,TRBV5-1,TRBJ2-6,CASSLADLSGANVLTF,TGCGCCAGCAGCTTGGCCGACCTCTCTGGGGCCAACGTCCTGACTTTC
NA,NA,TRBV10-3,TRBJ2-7,CAISQAGSYEQYF,TGTGCCATCAGTCAAGCAGGCTCCTACGAGCAGTACTTC
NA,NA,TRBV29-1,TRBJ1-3,CSVTTGDTIYF,TGCAGCGTTACAACTGGGGACACCATATATTTT
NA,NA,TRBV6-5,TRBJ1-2,CASSYRGARMVGYTF,TGTGCCAGCAGTTACCGTGGGGCGAGGATGGTTGGCTACACCTTC